A selection of T cell receptor beta chains follows, all from one sample in a study of blood T cell repertoires in COVID-19. The table came from immunoSEQ multiplex PCR; TCRdb's copy has only in-frame clones and leaves some out. In the table there are roughly 67,000 clones, roughly nine tenths of which are singletons. Source material: peripheral blood. Every receptor here comes from a man aged 45 to 65 with active COVID-19. The CDR3 runs from the conserved cysteine through the conserved F or W. A D gene is named only where the DNA matches it firmly. Part of the rows lack a size; the others show once, few, many or a class for expanded clones.

v_gene	j_gene	d_gene	abundance	CDR3aa	CDR3nt
TRBV15	TRBJ2-7	-	-	CATKQALGSYEQYF	TGTGCCACCAAACAGGCTCTGGGCTCCTACGAGCAGTACTTC
TRBV11-3	TRBJ2-3	-	-	CASSLRAGSTDTQYF	TGTGCCAGCAGCCTGAGGGCGGGGAGCACAGATACGCAGTATTTT
TRBV11-3	TRBJ1-6	TRBD1	-	CASRRGGASYNSPLHF	TGTGCCAGCAGACGAGGGGGCGCCTCCTATAATTCACCCCTCCACTTT
TRBV27	TRBJ2-1	TRBD2	-	CASSLSAPGLAVNEQFF	TGTGCCAGCAGTTTATCGGCCCCGGGACTAGCGGTAAATGAGCAGTTCTTC
TRBV4-3	TRBJ2-5	TRBD2	-	CASSFYLAGAGGETQYF	TGCGCCAGCAGCTTCTATCTAGCGGGAGCGGGGGGAGAGACCCAGTACTTC
TRBV4-1	TRBJ1-2	-	-	CASSQGLLGANYGYTF	TGCGCCAGCAGCCAAGGGTTACTCGGGGCTAACTATGGCTACACCTTC
TRBV11-2	TRBJ1-1	-	once	CASRRGPGRTEAFF	TGTGCCAGCAGAAGAGGTCCAGGGCGCACTGAAGCTTTCTTT
TRBV2	TRBJ2-2	-	-	CASSERVDRTGELFF	TGTGCCAGCAGTGAACGGGTAGACAGGACCGGGGAGCTGTTTTTT
TRBV10-3	TRBJ2-1	TRBD2	-	CAISGTSGTPRGEQFF	TGTGCCATCAGTGGGACTAGCGGGACGCCAAGGGGTGAGCAGTTCTTC
TRBV6-5	TRBJ1-5	-	-	CASSYRQGSNQPQHF	TGTGCCAGCAGTTACAGGCAGGGTAGCAATCAGCCCCAGCATTTT
TRBV5-4	TRBJ2-3	TRBD1	-	CASSPTGGKGTDTQYF	TGTGCCAGCAGCCCGACAGGGGGAAAGGGCACAGATACGCAGTATTTT
TRBV6-6	TRBJ1-2	-	-	CASSYSRFYGYTF	TGTGCCAGCAGTTACTCGAGATTCTATGGCTACACCTTC
TRBV7-9	TRBJ1-1	-	-	CASSLGRSSTEAFF	TGTGCCAGCAGCTTGGGGCGAAGTAGCACTGAAGCTTTCTTT
TRBV5-5	TRBJ2-5	-	-	CASSLDFGGTQYF	TGTGCCAGCAGCCTGGACTTCGGGGGGACCCAGTACTTC
TRBV29-1	TRBJ1-1	-	-	CSVRPRGWATEAFF	TGCAGCGTTCGCCCCCGGGGTTGGGCCACTGAAGCTTTCTTT
TRBV7-8	TRBJ1-2	TRBD1	-	CASSSPDRGQGYTF	TGTGCCAGCAGCTCACCGGACAGGGGGCAAGGCTACACCTTC
TRBV7-9	TRBJ1-2	-	-	CASSLGGTEANYGYTF	TGTGCCAGCAGCTTAGGCGGGACTGAAGCTAACTATGGCTACACCTTC
TRBV7-6	TRBJ1-1	TRBD1	-	CASSLGGQGNTEAFF	TGTGCCAGCAGCTTAGGCGGACAGGGGAACACTGAAGCTTTCTTT
TRBV18	TRBJ2-5	TRBD1	-	CASSPDRGRETQYF	TGTGCCAGCTCTCCCGACAGGGGGCGAGAGACCCAGTACTTC
TRBV13	TRBJ2-2	TRBD2	-	CASSLGAGVGTGELFF	TGTGCCAGCAGCTTAGGGGCGGGGGTCGGAACCGGGGAGCTGTTTTTT
TRBV2	TRBJ1-1	-	-	CASNNRAEGAEAFF	TGTGCCAGCAATAACAGGGCCGAGGGCGCTGAAGCTTTCTTT
TRBV6-5	TRBJ1-4	TRBD1	-	CASSYSYRGGEKLFF	TGTGCCAGCAGTTACTCTTACAGGGGTGGGGAAAAACTGTTTTTT
TRBV5-6	TRBJ2-3	TRBD1	-	CASSHRGEDTQYF	TGTGCCAGCAGCCACAGGGGAGAAGATACGCAGTATTTT